One and the same sample provided the 7 T cell receptor beta chains below, sequenced in a study of T cell responses to AZD1222 COVID-19 vaccine. Produced via immunoSEQ multiplex PCR; TCRdb's table is partial and in-frame only. The sample consists of roughly 70,000 clones, roughly four fifths of them appearing once. The specimen comprised peripheral blood, sampled on day 0 of AZD1222 vaccination. All receptors derive from an adult in good health.

The rearrangement joins TRBV15 to TRBJ1-6, with TRBD1 matching over 8 bases. J gave up 3 bases and V 0 bases, and 4 bases lay outside the gene matches. The CDR3 spans 17 residues. Germline loops: CDR1 LNHNV, CDR2 YYDKDF (reference sequence). The CDR3: CATSRDRTGNYNSPLHF. The CDR3 DNA reads as TGTGCCACCAGCAGAGACCGGACAGGGAACTATAATTCACCCCTCCACTTT.

The genes are TRBV6-1 and TRBJ2-1; TRBD1 matches at 7 bases. The CDR3 totals 17 residues. Germline V gene lookup returns CDR1 MNHNS and CDR2 SASEGT. V shed 2 bases, J shed 3 bases, and the junction held 10 bases outside the gene matches. The CDR3 DNA reads as TGTGCCAGCAGTGAACGGCAACAGGGGTTCGGCTACAATGAGCAGTTCTTC. This gives the protein CASSERQQGFGYNEQFF.

The chain joins TRBV6-5 to TRBJ2-1, with 7 nucleotides matching TRBD2. Per germline, CDR1 MNHEY and CDR2 SVGAGI. The CDR3 is made up of 12 amino acids. J was trimmed by 7 bases and V by 8 bases; bases with no gene match: 5. In nucleotides, the CDR3 is TGTGCCAGCGGCCGACTAGCAAATGAGCAGTTCTTC. This translates into CASGRLANEQFF.

The chain links TRBV9 to TRBJ2-1, with 9 nucleotides matching TRBD2. Germline lookup yields CDR1 SGDLS and CDR2 YYNGEE. V was clipped by 5 bases and J by 2 bases; unmatched bases: 5. The CDR3 contains 15 residues. DNA for the CDR3: TGTGCCAGCAGGAGCGGGGGGAGTCCCTACAATGAGCAGTTCTTC. Translating gives CASRSGGSPYNEQFF.

The chain recombines TRBV19 with TRBJ2-7, with 7 nucleotides matching TRBD2. The J segment lost 0 bases and the V segment lost 9 bases, leaving 11 bases of the junction unmatched. CDR3 length: 15 residues. Germline CDR1 and CDR2: LNHDA and SQIVND (reference sequence). The CDR3 spells CASTTGGGNSYEQYF. CDR3 in DNA: TGTGCCAGCACCACCGGGGGAGGGAACTCCTACGAGCAGTACTTC.

V is TRBV5-4 and J is TRBJ2-7; D tentatively reads TRBD1 or TRBD2 (5 bases each). This CDR3 contains 15 residues. CDR1 and CDR2 (germline): SGHNT, YYREEE (reference sequence). V lost 2 bases to trimming and J lost 2 bases, with 14 bases between them. In DNA, the CDR3 is TGTGCCAGCAGCTTCACGGGACGAAATACCTACGAGCAGTACTTC. It is translated as CASSFTGRNTYEQYF.

This clone was counted once. V is TRBV11-2 and J is TRBJ2-3; D uncertain. There are 13 residues in the CDR3. Germline V gene sequence: CDR1 SGHAT, CDR2 FQNNGV. The germline V and J ends were trimmed by 5 bases and 6 bases, with 12 bases remaining between them. The CDR3 is CASSARARDTQYF. The DNA of the CDR3 is TGTGCCAGCAGCGCTCGTGCCCGGGATACGCAGTATTTT.